These 17 T cell receptor beta chains came from one sample sequenced in a study of post-analysis software for immune sequencing data (dated by TCRdb to between 2014 and 2016). Beyond this particular receptor, the publication reports: Patients showed significantly higher frequencies than controls for a few TRBV segments, among them TRBV5-6, TRBV5-1 and TRBV20-1.

The antigens of these receptors remain unknown. Library preparation was by PCR. The instrument was an Illumina HiSeq 2500. To reduce PCR and sequencing biases, unique molecular identifiers were incorporated into the TCR beta cDNA libraries. The public sequencing data were trimmed at Q25 with fastp and processed into clonotypes with MiXCR by TCRdb, which kept only in-frame beta chains. Each entry is one CDR3 protein sequence, shown with its most common DNA and genes. This sample lists about half a million distinct CDR3 sequences; nearly 45% were detected once. 12% of the sample is held by the ten biggest clonotypes. What was sequenced was blood. Receptors originate from a girl between 10 and 17 years old with multiple sclerosis.

This clonotype was found a few times. V gene TRBV7-2 combines with J gene TRBJ1-2; D gene uncertain. The CDR3 has 13 amino acids. The germline V and J ends were trimmed by 1 base and 4 bases, with 7 bases remaining between them. Germline V gene sequence: CDR1 SGHTA, CDR2 FQGNSA. The CDR3 coding sequence is TGTGCCAGCAGCTTAGAAGCGGTCTATGGCTACACCTTC. As protein: CASSLEAVYGYTF.

This clonotype showed up just a few times. The chain is built from TRBV7-2 and TRBJ2-6; a possible D gene is TRBD1 (5 bases). V lost 1 base and J lost 3, with 16 bases in between. Germline V gives CDR1 SGHTA, CDR2 FQGNSA. The CDR3 length is 18 residues. The CDR3 region is CASSLEGLPFVGANVLTF. The CDR3, as DNA: TGTGCCAGCAGCTTAGAGGGGTTACCCTTCGTTGGGGCCAACGTCCTGACTTTC. Full variable domain (outside the CDR3, taken from reference TRBV7-2 and TRBJ2-6): GAGVSQSPSNKVTEKGKDVELRCDPISGHTALYWYRQSLGQGLEFLIYFQGNSAPDKSGLPSDRFSAERTGGSVSTLTIQRTQQEDSAVYLCASSLEGLPFVGANVLTFGAGSRLTVL.

This clonotype showed up just a few times. V usage is TRBV28 and J usage is TRBJ1-4, with D perhaps TRBD1 (5 bases). The CDR3 has 15 amino acids. CDR1 and CDR2 (germline): MDHEN, SYDVKM. Trimming took off 5 bases at V and 8 bases at J, with 18 bases between the two ends. CDR3 in DNA: TGTGCCAGCAGTCCCACGAAGGGGAAAAGCGAAAAACTGTTTTTT. This gives the protein CASSPTKGKSEKLFF.

This clonotype was counted only a few times. The chain employs TRBV7-2 and TRBJ2-5; 12 nucleotides align to TRBD2. The DNA matches TRBJ2-7 better at its end, which makes the J call doubtful. This CDR3 is 14 amino acids long. Germline CDR1 reads SGHTA; CDR2 reads FQGNSA. The CDR3: CASGRLAGAYEQYF. DNA for the CDR3: TGTGCCAGCGGCCGACTAGCGGGAGCATACGAGCAGTACTTC.

The chain links TRBV6-1 to TRBJ1-5; no firm D call. Looked up from germline, CDR1 is MNHNS and CDR2 is SASEGT. V was pared by 4 bases and J by 5 bases, with 9 bases between. The CDR3 is made up of 13 amino acids. CDR3 sequence: CASSAGIYQPQHF. In DNA form, the CDR3 reads TGTGCCAGCAGTGCGGGGATTTATCAGCCCCAGCATTTT.

This chain connects TRBV28 to TRBJ1-4; a possible D gene is TRBD1 (5 bases). Per the germline V gene, CDR1 is MDHEN and CDR2 is SYDVKM. The length of the CDR3 is 14 residues. The ends were cut back, 4 bases at V and 8 bases at J, with 14 bases in the middle. In nucleotides, the CDR3 is TGTGCCAGCAGTTCACAAGGGGCAGAAGAAAAACTGTTTTTT. Translated, it gives CASSSQGAEEKLFF.

The chain is built from TRBV7-3 and TRBJ2-1; 8 nucleotides align to TRBD2. The CDR3 totals 16 residues. The J segment lost 5 bases and the V segment lost 5 bases, leaving 11 bases of the junction unmatched. Per germline, CDR1 SGHTA and CDR2 FQGTGA. DNA of the CDR3: TGTGCCAGCAGCCGTTCTCTAGCGGGTCACAACAATGAGCAGTTCTTC. Translated, it gives CASSRSLAGHNNEQFF.

The rearrangement uses TRBV28 and TRBJ2-7, with 7 bases that match TRBD2. Germline V CDR1 and CDR2: MDHEN, SYDVKM. This CDR3 has 14 amino acids. V trimming: 7 bases; J trimming: 4 bases; junction bases outside the gene matches: 10. CDR3 loop: CASTPGGGRYEQYF. CDR3 bases: TGTGCCAGCACCCCGGGCGGCGGGAGATACGAGCAGTACTTC.

V and J are TRBV5-1 and TRBJ2-7, with 9 nucleotides matching TRBD2. The CDR3 extends over 14 amino acids. CDR1 and CDR2 from the germline V gene are SGHRS and YFSETQ. The V gene end was trimmed by 3 bases and the J gene end by 4 bases; junction bases not matched to a gene: 5. CDR3 region: CASSSRTSVYEQYF. The CDR3 DNA follows: TGCGCCAGCAGCTCACGGACTAGCGTGTACGAGCAGTACTTC. Complete variable domain (other parts from reference TRBV5-1 and TRBJ2-7): KAGVTQTPRYLIKTRGQQVTLSCSPISGHRSVSWYQQTPGQGLQFLFEYFSETQRNKGNFPGRFSGRQFSNSRSEMNVSTLELGDSALYLCASSSRTSVYEQYFGPGTRLTVT.

The V and J genes are TRBV6-5 and TRBJ2-7; TRBD1 might be the D (5 bases). This CDR3 comprises 14 residues. The V end was cut by 5 bases, the J end by 0 bases, with 11 bases between. Germline lookup yields CDR1 MNHEY and CDR2 SVGAGI. CDR3 coding DNA: TGTGCCAGCAGTGCGACAGTTAACTCCTACGAGCAGTACTTC. Translated, it gives CASSATVNSYEQYF.

The gene calls are TRBV6-5 and TRBJ2-1; 7 positions agree with TRBD2. Looked up from germline, CDR1 is MNHEY and CDR2 is SVGAGI. With V trimmed by 0 bases and J by 3 bases, 8 bases remained unmatched. This CDR3 is built from 17 residues. CDR3 DNA: TGTGCCAGCAGTTACTCGCGGGGGAGGGGAGTCTACAATGAGCAGTTCTTC. As protein: CASSYSRGRGVYNEQFF.

This clonotype was observed once. The V call is TRBV7-3, the J call TRBJ2-7, with D perhaps assigned TRBD1 or TRBD2 (5 bases each). The DNA end lines up better with TRBJ2-1; the J call may be wrong. CDR3 length: 15 residues. From germline, CDR1 is SGHTA and CDR2 FQGTGA. The CDR3 loop is CASSSAGTPGDEQFF. The CDR3 nucleotides read TGTGCCAGCAGCTCGGCCGGGACCCCTGGGGATGAGCAGTTCTTC.

The V and J genes are TRBV12-3 or TRBV12-4 and TRBJ1-5; D remains unclear. The CDR3 loop spans 14 amino acids. V was trimmed by 0 bases and J by 7 bases, leaving 10 bases between them. The CDR3 region is CASSLARQFQPQHF. CDR3 DNA: TGTGCCAGCAGTTTAGCGCGCCAGTTCCAGCCCCAGCATTTT.

To note about this clonotype: One junction end disagrees with the germline gene, perhaps due to a read error. V is TRBV27 and J is TRBJ2-3; a possible D gene is TRBD2 (5 bases). From germline, CDR1 is MNHEY and CDR2 SMNVEV (reference sequence). The CDR3 contains 20 residues. The CDR3 DNA follows: TGTGCCAGCAGTTTATCGCCTCCGCCCCTCCCTGGGTCTAGCACAGATGCGCAGTATTTT. Translating it yields CASSLSPPPLPGSSTDAQYF.

In its sample, this clonotype was seen a few times. This rearrangement joins TRBV12-3 or TRBV12-4 to TRBJ2-1; maybe TRBD2 (6 bases). This CDR3 comprises 16 residues. V lost 7 bases and J 0 bases, leaving 16 bases between the germline ends. The CDR3 DNA follows: TGTGCCAGCAACAACCGTCCCGGGAGCTCCTACAATGAGCAGTTCTTC. Protein: CASNNRPGSSYNEQFF.

The genes are TRBV28 and TRBJ2-7; 7 bases are a match to TRBD2. After removal of 3 bases from V and 2 bases from J, the junction contained 4 bases not matched to a gene. The CDR3 consists of 14 residues. Germline values: CDR1 MDHEN, CDR2 SYDVKM. CDR3 DNA: TGTGCCAGCAGTTTTGCTAGCGGTGCCTACGAGCAGTACTTC. Its translation: CASSFASGAYEQYF.

The V gene is TRBV29-1, the J gene TRBJ1-1, with D maybe TRBD1 (6 bases). V dropped 1 base and J dropped 0 bases, with 6 bases sitting between them. Germline loops: CDR1 SQVTM, CDR2 ANQGSEA. The CDR3 consists of 13 residues. CDR3 sequence (DNA): TGCAGCGTTGAAGCAGGGGTGAACACTGAAGCTTTCTTT. The encoded protein is CSVEAGVNTEAFF. Based on the CDR3 plus reference TRBV29-1 and TRBJ1-1, the full variable domain is SAVISQKPSRDICQRGTSLTIQCQVDSQVTMMFWYRQQPGQSLTLIATANQGSEATYESGFVIDKFPISRPNLTFSTLTVSNMSPEDSSIYLCSVEAGVNTEAFFGQGTRLTVV.